This entry is about one T cell receptor (beta chain). This sample was included in a study of blood T cell repertoires in COVID-19. Study-wide context: Specimens from acute and convalescent COVID-19 originated in the United States, Italy and Spain. PBMCs, B-cell-depleted T cells, or T cells provided the cDNA or gDNA that made up the material.

The germline V gene encodes CDR1 SGHDN and CDR2 FVKESK. The CDR3 covers 15 residues. Trimming cost V 5 bases and J 6 bases; bases outside gene matches: 5. Original methodology: For nucleated cells, counts were estimated from reference gene primer amplification. Assay: immunoSEQ multiplex PCR; the TCRdb copy retains only in-frame clones and omits some. D and trimming come from the DNA, and the V and J calls and clone size come from that table. The table lists about 180,000 clones, about three quarters of them singletons. The sequenced sample consisted of peripheral blood. The genes are TRBV14 and TRBJ2-2, with 11 nucleotides matching TRBD2. This TCR came from a woman in her 70s with acute or convalescent COVID-19. The CDR3 sequence: CASSNILAGAGELFF. The CDR3 DNA reads TGTGCCAGCAGCAACATACTAGCGGGAGCCGGGGAGCTGTTTTTT.